One sample yielded the 8 T cell receptor beta chains listed below, sequenced in a study of spatial heterogeneity in lung cancer. Their antigens remain unidentified. Points from the study as a whole: Counts that tracked tumor mutation counts were those of expanded intratumoral alpha and beta TCRs.

Using its own MiXCR run on the 5' RACE reads, TCRdb lists one record per CDR3 protein. The table lists about 11,000 distinct CDR3 sequences, 5% to 5.5% of them singletons, with approximately 13% in the top ten. Time point indicated: sample taken at primary tumor resection. The sample in question was lung tumor tissue, obtained at surgery. These receptors all come from a male donor with early-stage non-small cell lung cancer.

The table lists this clonotype with many counts. The V and J genes are TRBV5-5 and TRBJ2-3, with D unresolved. Germline CDR1 is SGHKS and CDR2 is YYEKEE (reference sequence). The CDR3 sequence is 12 residues long. Trimming left V 2 bases short and J 4 bases short, with 5 bases between. CDR3 protein: CASSLTPDTQYF. The CDR3 DNA reads TGTGCCAGCAGCTTAACCCCAGATACGCAGTATTTT.

There are many counts of this clonotype. This chain uses TRBV12-3 or TRBV12-4 with TRBJ1-4; 11 bases map to TRBD1. V trimming: 7 bases; J trimming: 11 bases; junction bases outside the gene matches: 9. This CDR3 has 14 amino acids. CDR3 DNA sequence: TGTGCCAGCACCCCGGGACAGGGGGTTAGGAAACTGTTTTTT. It codes for CASTPGQGVRKLFF.

This clonotype has ten or more counts. The gene calls are TRBV20-1 and TRBJ2-3; 10 nucleotides line up with TRBD2. The germline V gene encodes CDR1 DFQATT and CDR2 SNEGSKA (reference sequence). The CDR3 extends over 17 amino acids. The ends lost 5 bases at V and 3 bases at J; junction bases unmatched: 14. The CDR3 DNA reads TGCAGTGCTGAGAGGGCTAGCGGGAGATCAGGAACAGATACGCAGTATTTT. Amino acids: CSAERASGRSGTDTQYF.

As to this clonotype: A much larger clonotype is one base distant, so this may be a read error. The chain joins TRBV29-1 to TRBJ2-5; 7 bases line up with TRBD1. The CDR3 is made up of 13 amino acids. Germline CDR1 and CDR2: SQVTM and ANQGSEA. The chain's CDR3 is CSAGQVIAETRYF. The CDR3 bases are TGCAGCGCTGGACAGGTAATCGCCGAGACCCGGTACTTC.

This clonotype was found a few times. The J gene is TRBJ2-7, the V gene TRBV20-1, with a weak D call TRBD1 (5 bases). Looked up from germline, CDR1 is DFQATT and CDR2 is SNEGSKA (reference sequence). V gave up 7 bases and J gave up 7 bases, with 17 bases separating them. The CDR3 runs to 12 residues. The CDR3 bases are TGCAGTGTAAAGAGTACAGGAAGGGAGCAGTACTTC. Translating gives CSVKSTGREQYF.

This clonotype was seen a handful of times. The CDR3 spells CASSLMGQPQHF. For the CDR3, the DNA is TGTGCCAGCAGCTTAATGGGGCAGCCCCAGCATTTT. The chain combines TRBV5-6 with TRBJ1-5; D ambiguous. Germline V gives CDR1 SGHDT, CDR2 YYEEEE. The CDR3 totals 12 residues. Between the trimmed V and J ends, which lost 2 bases and 7 bases, there was a span of 7 bases. Complete variable domain (other parts from reference TRBV5-6 and TRBJ1-5): DAGVTQSPTHLIKTRGQQVTLRCSPKSGHDTVSWYQQALGQGPQFIFQYYEEEERQRGNFPDRFSGHQFPNYSSELNVNALLLGDSALYLCASSLMGQPQHFGDGTRLSIL.

The table lists this clonotype with many counts. This chain joins TRBV7-8 and TRBJ1-6, with 9 bases aligning to TRBD1. CDR1 is SGHVS and CDR2 is FQNEAQ in the germline V gene. With V trimmed by 6 bases and J by 11 bases, 8 bases remained unmatched. The CDR3 runs to 14 residues. CDR3 nucleotides: TGTGCCAGCAGATCCGACAGGGGGTCGACACCCCTCCACTTT. Amino acid sequence: CASRSDRGSTPLHF.

Note on this clonotype: This could be a read error, since a much larger clone is one nucleotide away. The chain carries TRBV5-4 and TRBJ1-2, with D tentatively TRBD1 (5 bases). Germline V gives CDR1 SGHNT, CDR2 YYREEE (reference sequence). The CDR3 consists of 14 residues. CDR3 loop: CACSLAAGRIGYTF. In nucleotides, the CDR3 is TGTGCCTGCAGCTTGGCTGCAGGGCGCATTGGCTACACCTTC.